This T cell receptor beta chain was captured by sequencing in a study of cytomegalovirus exposure and HLA in healthy donors. Study-wide context: Approximately 180 million T cells yielded approximately 100 million unique TCR beta sequences, as an earlier analysis found. Study findings and constraints: Some V segments, including TRBV6-2 and TRBV6-3, were excluded as indistinguishable.

Healthy bone marrow donors made up the donors. The PCR had 60 Vbeta and 13 Jbeta primers. Here immunoSEQ multiplex PCR was the method, and the copy in TCRdb shows in-frame clones only, minus some. This table holds roughly 80,000 clones. For this clone: Its antigen is unidentified.

The CDR3 runs to 15 residues. Germline CDR1 is SGHVS and CDR2 is FNYEAQ. After removal of 1 base from V and 7 bases from J, the junction contained 5 bases not matched to a gene. Sequenced input: PBMCs. The chain uses TRBV7-6 and TRBJ1-4; 8 bases agree with TRBD1. The receptor's source is a man aged 45-60 years in good health and CMV-seropositive. The CDR3 loop is CASSLDSGGGEKLFF. Written as DNA, the CDR3 is TGTGCCAGCAGCTTAGACTCAGGGGGCGGTGAAAAACTGTTTTTT. The whole variable domain, remainder taken from reference TRBV7-6 and TRBJ1-4, is GAGVSQSPRYKVTKRGQDVALRCDPISGHVSLYWYRQALGQGPEFLTYFNYEAQQDKSGLPNDRFSAERPEGSISTLTIQRTEQRDSAMYRCASSLDSGGGEKLFFGSGTQLSVL.